This T cell receptor (beta chain) derives from a study of T cells in localized non-small cell lung cancer. Study-wide points: Adjacent lung tissue had a median approximately 61 of the top 100 clones found in the tumor.

The junction had 4 bases not matched to a gene; V was cut back by 5 bases and J by 2 bases. Per germline, CDR1 SGHTA and CDR2 FQGNSA. The CDR3 consists of 14 residues. About this clone itself: As yet, its antigen is unknown.

Sequencing was performed with immunoSEQ multiplex PCR; in TCRdb, only in-frame clones are kept and a portion is missing. This sample has some 32,000 clones, with 94% found just once. The gene calls are TRBV7-2 and TRBJ2-5; TRBD2 matches 8 bases. The sequence was obtained from a woman aged 35 to 75 with stage I lung adenocarcinoma. This specimen consisted of peripheral blood, obtained before any cancer treatment. CDR3 nucleotides: TGTGCCAGCAGCGCAACTAGCGGACAAGAGACCCAGTACTTC. Translation: CASSATSGQETQYF.